Listed below are T cell receptor beta chains from one sample, sequenced in a study of blood T cells in healthy people across ages. TCRdb independently ran MiXCR on the 5' RACE reads; one entry per CDR3 protein. The sample carries around 800,000 distinct CDR3 sequences, more than 35% recorded once. The specimen was blood. The origin of the receptors is a man aged 80 or over in good health. Each CDR3 is given with its conserved first and last residue. A D gene is named only where the DNA matches it firmly. Size values are once, few and many counts, or a class for expanded clones, and some rows have none.

TRBV12-5	TRBD1	.	TRBJ2-1	TGTGCTAGTGGTTGGGACAGGGAGCAGTTCTTC	CASGWDREQFF
TRBV7-2	TRBD2	.	TRBJ2-1	TGTGCCAGCAGCACCCCTAGCGGCGGGTTCCACAATGAGCAGTTCTTC	CASSTPSGGFHNEQFF
TRBV10-1	TRBD2	.	TRBJ2-5	TGCGCCGGCAGTGAGTCGGCTAGCGGGTACCAAGAGACCCAGTACTTC	CAGSESASGYQETQYF
TRBV4-2	TRBD2	.	TRBJ2-7	TGTGCCAGCAGCCAAAACGCTCCGCCGCAGCGGGGGGACGAGCAGTACTTC	CASSQNAPPQRGDEQYF
TRBV6-5	.	once	TRBJ2-4	TGTGCCAGCGGGTGGGACATGGGAAACATTCAGTACTTC	CASGWDMGNIQYF
TRBV3-1	.	few	TRBJ2-1	TGTGCCAGCAGCCTCGAATCGGGACTCCTCTTCAATGAGCAGTTCTTC	CASSLESGLLFNEQFF
TRBV4-2	.	.	TRBJ1-5	TGTGCCAGCAGCCAAGAGTCCAGCTATCAGCCCCAGCATTTT	CASSQESSYQPQHF
TRBV3-1	TRBD2	.	TRBJ2-3	TGTGCCAGCAGCCAATCGGGACTAGCGGGAGTCTGGGTCGACACAGATACGCAGTATTTT	CASSQSGLAGVWVDTDTQYF
TRBV6-1	.	.	TRBJ1-5	TGTGCCAGCGGCAGCCGACAACTAAATCAGCCCCAGCATTTT	CASGSRQLNQPQHF
TRBV5-1	.	few	TRBJ2-5	TGCGCCAGCAGCTTGGATGGGGGAGAACAAGAGACCCAGTACTTC	CASSLDGGEQETQYF
TRBV12-3/TRBV12-4	.	few	TRBJ1-4	TGTGCCAGCAGCGCAGACAGTTATAATGAAAAACTGTTTTTT	CASSADSYNEKLFF
TRBV5-1	.	.	TRBJ2-2	TGCGCCAGCAGCTTGGTATCCCGGATCCCCGGGGAGCTGTTTTTT	CASSLVSRIPGELFF
TRBV10-3	TRBD1	.	TRBJ2-1	TGTGCCATCAGGACCCCGGGTCAGGGGGTTCACAATGAGCAGTTCTTC	CAIRTPGQGVHNEQFF
TRBV6-1	TRBD2	.	TRBJ2-7	TGTGCCAGCAGTCGGACTAGCGGGACCCCTCACGGTTACGAGCAGTACTTC	CASSRTSGTPHGYEQYF
TRBV5-6	TRBD2	.	TRBJ2-1	TGTGCCAGCAGCTTCCGGATCAGGGTACAGCGGGGGAATGAGCAGTTCTTC	CASSFRIRVQRGNEQFF
TRBV6-5	.	.	TRBJ2-5	TGTGCCAGCGGGCGGGGCTCCCCGCAAGAGACCCAGTACTTC	CASGRGSPQETQYF
TRBV7-9	TRBD1	.	TRBJ1-2	TGTGCCAGCAGCTTAGCCGGGACAGGGGGCGAAGGCTACACCTTC	CASSLAGTGGEGYTF
TRBV6-2/TRBV6-3	TRBD2	.	TRBJ2-5	TGTGCCAGCCTAAGCGGGAAGCAAGAGACCCAGTACTTC	CASLSGKQETQYF
TRBV29-1	TRBD1	few	TRBJ2-3	TGCAGCGGGGGATGGGGACAGGGGGCAGATACGCAGTATTTT	CSGGWGQGADTQYF
TRBV15	.	few	TRBJ1-2	TGTGCCACCAGCAGTAAAACAGGGCCTGGCTACACCTTC	CATSSKTGPGYTF
TRBV5-1	.	.	TRBJ2-5	TGCGCCAGCAGCGACAGCACCCAAGAGACCCAGTACTTC	CASSDSTQETQYF
TRBV4-2	.	.	TRBJ2-7	TGTGCCAGCAGCCGAGACTTGGCAGGGATATCCTACGAGCAGTACTTC	CASSRDLAGISYEQYF
TRBV4-3	.	.	TRBJ2-7	TGCGCCAGCAGCCAAGTTCATCAGGAGACCTACGAGCAGTACTTC	CASSQVHQETYEQYF
TRBV12-3/TRBV12-4	TRBD2	many	TRBJ2-1	TGCGCCAGCAGCTTCGGTCTAGCGGGAGGGAATGAGCAGTTCTTC	CASSFGLAGGNEQFF
TRBV20-1	TRBD2	few	TRBJ2-3	TGCAGTGCCCGGACTAGCGGGGAGGGAGATACGCAGTATTTT	CSARTSGEGDTQYF
TRBV14	.	.	TRBJ2-5	TGTGCCAGCTGGGGCAGGGCGGAGACCCAGTACTTC	CASWGRAETQYF
TRBV30	.	many	TRBJ2-5	TGTGCCTGGAGTGTAGGTTGGCAGGGAACAGAGACCCAGTACTTC	CAWSVGWQGTETQYF
TRBV27	.	.	TRBJ2-3	TGTGCCAGCAGTGCTCGGGGCGCGGGAGATACGCAGTATTTT	CASSARGAGDTQYF
TRBV5-1	.	.	TRBJ1-2	TGCGCCAGCAGCTTGGCCGTTGGCGGGACTGGAGGCTACACCTTC	CASSLAVGGTGGYTF
TRBV6-6	.	.	TRBJ2-7	TGTGCCAGCAGGTGGGCGGACCGGTCCTACGAGCAGTACTTC	CASRWADRSYEQYF
TRBV10-3	.	few	TRBJ2-7	TGTGCCATCAGTGAGTCTCCAGGAAGGTACGAGCAGTACTTC	CAISESPGRYEQYF
TRBV9	.	.	TRBJ1-3	TGTGCCAGCAGCGTAGAAGGACACCCGACATCTGGAAACACCATATATTTT	CASSVEGHPTSGNTIYF
TRBV5-5	TRBD2	.	TRBJ2-3	TGTGCCAGCAGCTTGGGTATCGCGGGAGGGATAGATACGCAGTATTTT	CASSLGIAGGIDTQYF
TRBV12-3/TRBV12-4	.	once	TRBJ2-6	TGTGCCAGCAAAGAGGGGGCCAACGTCCTGACTTTC	CASKEGANVLTF
TRBV7-3	.	.	TRBJ2-2	TGTGCCAGCAGCTCTTCGGGACCTCGCACCGGGGAGCTGTTTTTT	CASSSSGPRTGELFF
TRBV6-2/TRBV6-3	.	.	TRBJ1-2	TGTGCCAGCAGTCAGGTGGGACCTTATGGCTACACCTTC	CASSQVGPYGYTF
TRBV5-1	TRBD1	.	TRBJ2-6	TGCGCCAGCAGCTCCCTGACAGGGGGCACTGGGGCCAACGTCCTGACTTTC	CASSSLTGGTGANVLTF
TRBV7-3	TRBD1	once	TRBJ1-6	TGTGCCAGCAGCCGCGACAGGGGGGATTCACCCCTCCACTTT	CASSRDRGDSPLHF
TRBV6-5	TRBD1	.	TRBJ1-4	TGTGCCAGCAGTTACACCCCTGGGACAGGGGATGAAAAACTGTTTTTT	CASSYTPGTGDEKLFF
TRBV29-1	TRBD1	.	TRBJ2-7	TGCAGCGTACCGGGACAGGGGACCCACGAGCAGTACTTC	CSVPGQGTHEQYF
TRBV12-3/TRBV12-4	TRBD1	.	TRBJ2-1	TGTGCCAGCAGTTTCGGACAGGGGGTAGGCGATGAGCAGTTCTTC	CASSFGQGVGDEQFF
TRBV4-3	TRBD2	few	TRBJ2-1	TGCGCCAGCAGCCCAGCCCGAGCGGGAGGATCTAATGAGCAGTTCTTC	CASSPARAGGSNEQFF
TRBV30	TRBD1	.	TRBJ2-7	TGTGCCTGGAGCCCCGTCGGTGGACAGGGCCACGAGCAGTACTTC	CAWSPVGGQGHEQYF
TRBV29-1	TRBD1	.	TRBJ1-2	TGCAGCGTCGGAGGGGGACAGGGTGGGGATGGCTACACCTTC	CSVGGGQGGDGYTF
TRBV6-2/TRBV6-3	.	.	TRBJ1-5	TGTGCCAGTAGCCGACAGGATTATAGCAATCGGCCCCAGCATTTT	CASSRQDYSNRPQHF
TRBV7-2	.	.	TRBJ2-7	TGTGCCAGCAACCATTCGACTACCTCGTACGAGCAGTACTTC	CASNHSTTSYEQYF
TRBV24-1	.	.	TRBJ1-2	TGTGCCACCAGTGATCCCCGTCGTGACGGTGACTATGGCTACACCTTC	CATSDPRRDGDYGYTF